This record looks at one T cell receptor beta chain sequence and its context. The count of this clone is one. Its recognized antigen is unknown. Base qualities are not recorded, but no much larger clone differs from it by a single base. Patients with autoimmune disease history or receiving systemic immunosuppression were excluded from the trial. In every dose cohort, peripheral blood was drawn for TCR sequencing at baseline, cycle 4 day 1, and cycle 7 day 1. The samples were drawn from a first-in-human, open-label, multicenter phase I dose-escalation trial of ivuxolimab. Adults with locally advanced or metastatic melanoma, renal cell carcinoma, hepatocellular carcinoma or head and neck squamous cell carcinoma were enrolled in the trial. Before TCR sequencing, CD4+ and CD8+ T cells were separately sorted from peripheral blood. A distance of 12 bases separates the germline ends of V and J, which lose 3 bases and 1 base respectively. The germline V gene gives CDR1 as KGHSH and CDR2 as LQKENI. The CDR3, from cysteine to phenylalanine, totals 15 residues. Of the read, only the CDR3 DNA is kept; its 45 bases are in frame from base 1.

Genomic DNA was extracted from sorted cells for sequencing of the TCRbeta CDR3 region. TCRbeta CDR3 regions were sequenced using the immunoSEQ Assay. The immuneACCESS repertoire file appears here via TCRdb, limited to in-frame rearrangements. These files lack a portion of the clones; in checked studies, under half of the deficit traces to unresolved V genes, and the cause of the others is not known. The sample yields around 71,000 clones; 60% to 80% were counted once. The top ten clones comprise roughly 4.9% of the sample. This entry is derived from a study of OX40 agonist ivuxolimab in advanced cancers. A note on the overall study: Ivuxolimab was an agonistic, fully human IgG2 monoclonal antibody directed against OX40 (CD134), a costimulatory receptor. Partial responses occurred in three dose-escalation patients, of whom one had hepatocellular carcinoma and two had cutaneous melanoma. Intravenous ivuxolimab was administered to patients every 2 weeks at six dose levels: 0.01, 0.1, 0.3, 1.5, 3 and 10 mg/kg. The paper covers the monotherapy dose-escalation part of the phase I ivuxolimab trial, which included N of about 50 patients. Prior anti-PD-1, anti-PD-L1 or anti-CTLA-4 therapy was permitted, and 40% of dose-escalation patients had received checkpoint inhibitors. Peripheral TCRbeta sequencing aimed to test whether ivuxolimab altered TCR sequence diversity and caused clonal T-cell expansion. Among the 50 to 55 dose-escalation patients, about 19 had hepatocellular carcinoma, 15 melanoma, 9 renal cell carcinoma and 9 head and neck cancer. A male proportion of nearly 85% and a mean age of approximately 58 years, ranging from 23 to 79, were recorded for the dose-escalation cohort. Overall results and qualifications from the work: Which antigens the clonally expanded peripheral T cells were specific for was not determined. At doses of 0.1 to 3.0 mg/kg, clonal expansion of both CD4+ and CD8+ blood T cells was observed from baseline to week 6. Low levels of normalized T-cell clonal expansion were also seen in some patients who did not respond. After ivuxolimab, more expanded clones were found on average in CD8+ T cells than in CD4+ T cells. In partial responders in the 0.1-3.0 mg/kg groups, normalized peripheral clonal expansion was found to be among the lowest, especially among CD8+ T cells.

The source material was CD4+ or CD8+ T cells sorted from blood, sampled in a trial of the OX40 agonist ivuxolimab. The rearranged chain carries TRBV18 and TRBJ1-1, with TRBD1 perhaps the D gene, on 5 matching bases. This TCR came from an adult with an advanced solid tumor such as melanoma, head and neck, liver or kidney cancer. The CDR3 protein sequence reads: CASSPKGLTNTEAFF. The DNA is TGTGCCAGCTCACCCAAGGGACTTACGAACACTGAAGCTTTCTTT.